This is a list of T cell receptor beta chains from one sample in a study of blood T cell repertoires in COVID-19. Profiling relied on immunoSEQ multiplex PCR, and the TCRdb table lists in-frame clones only, not all of them. The top ten hold roughly 7.7% of the sample, which has about 20,000 clones, around 89% seen once. Sequenced sample: peripheral blood. These receptors came from a woman aged 60 to 75 with active COVID-19. CDR3s include the opening cysteine and the closing phenylalanine or tryptophan. The D gene is left open where the match is weak. Not every row has a clone size; where given, it reads once, few, many or a size class.

>TRBJ2-5|TRBV18|TRBD2|15|NA
CASSPTSGGQETQYF
TGTGCCAGCTCACCCACTAGCGGGGGACAAGAGACCCAGTACTTC
>TRBJ2-3|TRBV29-1|NA|14|NA
CSVGFGGRTDTQYF
TGCAGCGTTGGTTTCGGGGGGCGCACAGATACGCAGTATTTT
>TRBJ1-6|TRBV4-1|NA|17|NA
CASSQEGDSSYNSPLHF
TGCGCCAGCAGCCAGGAAGGGGATAGTAGCTATAATTCACCCCTCCACTTT
>TRBJ1-6|TRBV6-5|TRBD1|14|medium-sized
CASSLTGGLSPLHF
TGTGCCAGCAGTTTGACAGGGGGGTTATCACCCCTCCACTTT
>TRBJ2-1|TRBV5-1|NA|15|NA
CASSLIRDSGNEQFF
TGCGCCAGCAGCTTAATCCGGGACTCGGGGAATGAGCAGTTCTTC
>TRBJ2-5|TRBV7-9|NA|16|NA
CASSPGGRGAGETQYF
TGTGCCAGCAGCCCTGGGGGCCGGGGGGCCGGAGAGACCCAGTACTTC
>TRBJ1-3|TRBV5-1|TRBD1|16|NA
CASSANQGASGNTIYF
TGCGCCAGCAGCGCTAACCAGGGGGCTTCTGGAAACACCATATATTTT
>TRBJ2-1|TRBV25-1|NA|17|NA
CASSSSEGGESYNEQFF
TGTGCCAGCTCTAGTTCGGAGGGCGGCGAATCTTACAATGAGCAGTTCTTC
>TRBJ2-3|TRBV6-6|TRBD1|14|NA
CASRMTGSTDTQYF
TGTGCCAGCAGGATGACAGGGTCCACAGATACGCAGTATTTT
>TRBJ1-1|TRBV2|NA|12|NA
CASSRLNTEAFF
TGTGCCAGCAGCAGGTTGAACACTGAAGCTTTCTTT
>TRBJ1-3|TRBV7-8|NA|15|NA
CASSFGDSGGNTIYF
TGTGCCAGCAGCTTCGGGGACTCGGGTGGAAACACCATATATTTT
>TRBJ1-2|TRBV5-5|NA|13|NA
CASNSYQGMGYTF
TGTGCCAGCAACAGTTACCAGGGGATGGGCTACACCTTC
>TRBJ1-1|TRBV4-1|NA|17|once
CASSQDEWTGHHTEAFF
TGCGCCAGCAGCCAAGATGAGTGGACGGGACATCACACTGAAGCTTTCTTT
>TRBJ1-2|TRBV3-1/TRBV3-2|TRBD1|14|NA
CASSWTGNTYGYTF
TGTGCCAGCAGCTGGACAGGGAATACCTATGGCTACACCTTC
>TRBJ1-5|TRBV19|NA|17|NA
CASSLFTPSQTNQPQHF
TGTGCCAGTAGTCTATTTACCCCCTCACAGACCAATCAGCCCCAGCATTTT
>TRBJ1-6|TRBV27|TRBD1|15|NA
CASSPWGQNNSPLHF
TGTGCCAGCAGTCCATGGGGACAGAATAATTCACCCCTCCACTTT
>TRBJ1-6|TRBV19|TRBD1|15|NA
CASSPSGGGYSPLHF
TGTGCCAGTAGTCCCTCAGGGGGAGGCTATTCACCCCTCCACTTT
>TRBJ2-1|TRBV5-6|TRBD2|14|NA
CASRKRGGYNEQFF
TGTGCCAGCAGGAAGCGGGGGGGCTACAATGAGCAGTTCTTC
>TRBJ1-5|TRBV7-2|NA|15|NA
CASSPSTRSNQPQHF
TGTGCCAGCAGCCCTAGCACCAGGAGCAATCAGCCCCAGCATTTT
>TRBJ1-2|TRBV12-3/TRBV12-4|NA|13|NA
CASSLLKSYGYTF
TGTGCCAGCAGTTTACTCAAGAGCTATGGCTACACCTTC
>TRBJ1-1|TRBV4-2|NA|15|NA
CASSQDLLSGNEAFF
TGTGCCAGCAGCCAAGATCTTTTGTCAGGAAATGAAGCTTTCTTT
>TRBJ1-2|TRBV6-5|NA|12|NA
CASTGYGYGYTF
TGTGCCAGCACCGGGTATGGCTATGGCTACACCTTC
>TRBJ2-7|TRBV11-2|TRBD1|14|once
CASSRQGWTYEQYF
TGTGCCAGCAGTCGACAGGGGTGGACCTACGAGCAGTACTTC
>TRBJ1-1|TRBV10-3|TRBD1|11|NA
CASYRGGEAFF
TGTGCCAGCTACAGGGGTGGCGAAGCTTTCTTT
>TRBJ1-2|TRBV9|TRBD1|15|NA
CASSREGQGGAGYTF
TGTGCCAGCAGCAGAGAAGGACAGGGGGGAGCGGGCTACACCTTC
>TRBJ1-6|TRBV19|TRBD1|15|once
CASSTPRTGNSPLHF
TGTGCCAGTAGTACCCCGAGGACAGGGAATTCACCCCTCCACTTT
>TRBJ2-2|TRBV11-2|NA|15|NA
CASSLGTRTTGELFF
TGTGCCAGCAGCTTGGGGACAAGAACCACCGGGGAGCTGTTTTTT
>TRBJ2-5|TRBV10-3|NA|15|NA
CAISERSGLQETQYF
TGTGCCATCAGTGAAAGAAGCGGACTTCAAGAGACCCAGTACTTC